A selection of T cell receptor beta chains follows, all from one sample in a study of blood T cells in healthy people across ages. Via MiXCR, TCRdb re-called the 5' RACE reads, giving one row per CDR3 protein. This repertoire shows 850,000 to 950,000 distinct CDR3 sequences, 29% found once; its top ten account for 17%. Material: blood. Source of these receptors: a woman of 80 years or more in good health. Each CDR3 is given with its conserved first and last residue. The D gene is left open where the match is weak. A row's size may be missing; if present it is once, few, many or a size class.

D gene,CDR3 length,J gene,V gene,clone size,CDR3 protein,CDR3 DNA
NA,15,TRBJ2-2,TRBV24-1,NA,CATSDSQAITGELFF,TGTGCCACCAGTGATAGCCAGGCCATCACCGGGGAGCTGTTTTTT
NA,16,TRBJ2-1,TRBV7-9,NA,CASSSRDTQTYNEQFF,TGTGCCAGCAGCTCGCGGGACACCCAAACTTACAATGAGCAGTTCTTC
NA,13,TRBJ1-6,TRBV2,few,CASMIRANSPLHF,TGTGCCAGCATGATAAGAGCTAATTCACCCCTCCACTTT
TRBD1,16,TRBJ2-7,TRBV15,many,CATSRDYPGQGYEQYF,TGTGCCACCAGCAGAGATTATCCGGGACAGGGATACGAGCAGTACTTC
TRBD2,15,TRBJ2-1,TRBV7-2,many,CASSQTSGGYNEQFF,TGTGCCAGCAGCCAGACTAGCGGGGGGTACAATGAGCAGTTCTTC
NA,16,TRBJ1-2,TRBV28,NA,CASSLDPAGFRYGYTF,TGTGCCAGCAGTTTAGACCCCGCTGGGTTTCGTTATGGCTACACCTTC
TRBD1,15,TRBJ1-2,TRBV4-2,NA,CASSPNTGESYGYTF,TGTGCCAGCAGCCCAAACACAGGGGAATCGTATGGCTACACCTTC
NA,12,TRBJ1-6,TRBV6-2/TRBV6-3,NA,CASREYNSPLHF,TGTGCCAGCAGAGAATATAATTCACCCCTCCACTTT
TRBD2,19,TRBJ2-1,TRBV5-6,many,CASSLAKGIWGLQGNEQFF,TGTGCCAGCAGCTTGGCCAAAGGTATCTGGGGACTACAAGGCAATGAGCAGTTCTTC
NA,16,TRBJ1-2,TRBV12-3/TRBV12-4,NA,CASSAVPDSDNYGYTF,TGTGCCAGCAGTGCCGTACCGGACAGTGATAACTATGGCTACACCTTC
NA,15,TRBJ1-5,TRBV6-2/TRBV6-3,NA,CASTSGGGRNQPQHF,TGTGCCAGCACCTCTGGTGGGGGCAGGAATCAGCCCCAGCATTTT
TRBD2,14,TRBJ2-7,TRBV5-1,NA,CASGPGTNYNEQYF,TGCGCCAGCGGCCCTGGGACTAATTACAATGAGCAGTACTTC
NA,14,TRBJ1-1,TRBV3-1,NA,CASSQGGDSTEAFF,TGTGCCAGCAGCCAAGGGGGGGATAGCACTGAAGCTTTCTTT
NA,12,TRBJ1-2,TRBV20-1,NA,CSAGDGYYGYTF,TGCAGTGCTGGGGACGGCTACTATGGCTACACCTTC
NA,12,TRBJ1-2,TRBV7-2,once,CASSLTGKSYTF,TGTGCCAGCAGTTTAACAGGGAAGAGCTACACCTTC
NA,16,TRBJ1-1,TRBV18,NA,CASSPGQIKMNTEAFF,TGTGCCAGCTCACCAGGCCAGATTAAAATGAACACTGAAGCTTTCTTT
NA,13,TRBJ1-2,TRBV6-2/TRBV6-3,many,CASSSTKAAGYTF,TGTGCCAGCAGTTCGACAAAAGCGGCTGGCTACACCTTC
TRBD2,15,TRBJ2-3,TRBV20-1,few,CSASHTSGNTDTQYF,TGCAGTGCTAGTCACACTAGCGGGAACACAGATACGCAGTATTTT
NA,14,TRBJ2-3,TRBV7-2,many,CASSDGLLSDTQYF,TGTGCCAGCAGCGACGGACTCCTCTCAGATACGCAGTATTTT
TRBD1,14,TRBJ1-2,TRBV6-1,few,CALTGDFMGYGYTF,TGTGCGTTAACAGGGGACTTTATGGGTTATGGTTACACCTTC
NA,15,TRBJ2-5,TRBV9,few,CASSVVGGPQETQYF,TGTGCCAGCAGCGTAGTGGGGGGCCCCCAAGAGACCCAGTACTTC
NA,15,TRBJ1-5,TRBV5-5,NA,CASSLTGTENQPQHF,TGTGCCAGCAGCTTGACCGGGACTGAGAATCAGCCCCAGCATTTT
NA,16,TRBJ2-3,TRBV12-3/TRBV12-4,NA,CASSLGGPVRPDTQYF,TGTGCCAGCAGTTTAGGGGGGCCAGTGAGACCAGATACGCAGTATTTT
TRBD2,15,TRBJ2-1,TRBV12-3/TRBV12-4,many,CASSPTSGGDNEQFF,TGTGCCAGCAGTCCGACTAGCGGGGGGGACAATGAGCAGTTCTTC
TRBD1,15,TRBJ1-2,TRBV2,NA,CASSEGLQRGQGYTF,TGTGCCAGCAGTGAAGGTCTTCAGAGGGGGCAAGGCTACACCTTC
TRBD1,14,TRBJ1-6,TRBV12-3/TRBV12-4,many,CASSLGTGNSPLHF,TGTGCCAGCAGTTTAGGGACAGGGAACTCACCCCTCCACTTT
TRBD1,14,TRBJ1-5,TRBV20-1,many,CSAPRTGAYQPQHF,TGCAGTGCTCCGAGGACAGGGGCCTATCAGCCCCAGCATTTT
NA,12,TRBJ1-2,TRBV7-2,many,CASSSRQYGYTF,TGTGCCAGCAGCTCTAGACAGTATGGCTACACCTTC
TRBD1,14,TRBJ1-6,TRBV30,NA,CAWSPGQYNSPLHF,TGTGCCTGGAGTCCGGGACAGTATAATTCACCCCTCCACTTT
TRBD1,14,TRBJ1-2,TRBV7-9,many,CASSPGQGYYGYTF,TGTGCCAGCAGCCCGGGACAGGGCTACTATGGCTACACCTTC
NA,13,TRBJ2-5,TRBV7-2,many,CASRRGQQETQYF,TGTGCCAGCAGACGAGGACAGCAAGAGACCCAGTACTTC
NA,13,TRBJ1-2,TRBV12-3/TRBV12-4,many,CASSPQGNHGYTF,TGTGCCAGCAGTCCACAGGGAAATCACGGCTACACCTTC
NA,15,TRBJ2-2,TRBV11-2,NA,CASSLVFTRSGELFF,TGTGCCAGCAGCTTAGTATTCACCCGATCCGGGGAGCTGTTTTTT
TRBD2,16,TRBJ2-3,TRBV7-9,NA,CASSKTSGGHTDTQYF,TGTGCCAGCAGTAAGACTAGCGGGGGGCACACAGATACGCAGTATTTT
TRBD1,15,TRBJ1-2,TRBV7-2,many,CASSRTTGTGYGYTF,TGTGCCAGCAGTCGTACCACAGGGACAGGCTATGGCTACACCTTC
NA,13,TRBJ2-5,TRBV27,NA,CASSLLGTETQYF,TGTGCCAGCAGTTTATTGGGGACGGAGACCCAGTACTTC
NA,16,TRBJ1-4,TRBV5-1,many,CASSPVEPTTNEKLFF,TGCGCCAGCAGCCCGGTGGAGCCGACAACTAATGAAAAACTGTTTTTT
NA,14,TRBJ2-7,TRBV11-2,many,CASSITTVSYEQYF,TGTGCCAGCAGCATAACTACAGTTTCCTACGAGCAGTACTTC
TRBD1,14,TRBJ2-7,TRBV29-1,many,CSVRTGRGSYEQYF,TGCAGCGTCAGGACAGGCCGGGGCTCCTACGAGCAGTACTTC
NA,12,TRBJ1-3,TRBV20-1,few,CSRDSSGNTIYF,TGCAGTCGCGATAGCTCTGGAAACACCATATATTTT
TRBD1,17,TRBJ2-7,TRBV4-2,NA,CASSRDSPGQGPYEQYF,TGTGCCAGCAGCCGGGACTCTCCGGGACAGGGGCCCTACGAGCAGTACTTC
NA,13,TRBJ1-1,TRBV6-5,few,CASSLTVRTEAFF,TGTGCCAGCAGTTTGACAGTCCGGACTGAAGCTTTCTTT
TRBD1,14,TRBJ1-2,TRBV11-2,many,CASSRGQGNYGYTF,TGTGCCAGCAGCCGAGGACAGGGTAACTATGGCTACACCTTC
NA,15,TRBJ2-5,TRBV5-1,many,CASSLGTLPEETQYF,TGCGCCAGCAGCTTGGGGACTCTACCGGAAGAGACCCAGTACTTC
NA,16,TRBJ2-1,TRBV12-3/TRBV12-4,NA,CASSFSRITVGNEQFF,TGTGCCAGCAGTTTCAGTAGGATCACGGTGGGGAATGAGCAGTTCTTC
NA,15,TRBJ1-4,TRBV20-1,NA,CSARDLEDYNEKLFF,TGCAGTGCTAGAGATTTGGAGGACTATAATGAAAAACTGTTTTTT
NA,15,TRBJ1-2,TRBV12-3/TRBV12-4,many,CASSLRNTGNYGYTF,TGTGCCAGCAGTTTACGGAATACAGGGAACTATGGCTACACCTTC
NA,13,TRBJ2-5,TRBV5-6,many,CASSLEWEETQYF,TGTGCCAGCAGCTTGGAGTGGGAGGAGACCCAGTACTTC
NA,13,TRBJ2-5,TRBV20-1,many,CSASVSLGETQYF,TGCAGTGCTAGCGTATCGCTGGGGGAGACCCAGTACTTC
TRBD1,16,TRBJ1-3,TRBV28,NA,CASSLFGTGTGNTIYF,TGTGCCAGCAGTTTATTCGGGACAGGGACTGGAAACACCATATATTTT
TRBD1,17,TRBJ1-5,TRBV9,many,CASSADPGTGGNQPQHF,TGTGCCAGCAGCGCAGATCCCGGGACAGGGGGCAATCAGCCCCAGCATTTT
TRBD1,14,TRBJ1-2,TRBV28,NA,CASNYGQGNHGYTF,TGTGCCAGCAATTACGGACAGGGAAACCATGGCTACACCTTC
NA,14,TRBJ1-2,TRBV4-1,NA,CASSQTDRVDGYTF,TGCGCCAGCAGCCAGACGGACAGAGTGGATGGCTACACCTTC
NA,14,TRBJ2-2,TRBV5-4,few,CASSPPLATGELFF,TGTGCCAGCAGCCCCCCCCTGGCCACCGGGGAGCTGTTTTTT
TRBD1,13,TRBJ1-1,TRBV5-1,many,CASSSGTGREAFF,TGCGCCAGCAGCTCGGGGACAGGGCGGGAAGCTTTCTTT
NA,13,TRBJ1-2,TRBV7-2,many,CASSPVGGRGYTF,TGTGCCAGCAGCCCAGTCGGGGGTCGGGGCTACACCTTC